The 27 T cell receptor beta chains listed next were all sequenced from one sample in a study of blood T cell repertoires in COVID-19. Only in-frame clones appear in the TCRdb table, and some are missing; sequencing was by immunoSEQ multiplex PCR. Of over 100,000 clones in the sample, over 80% were seen once. The sample consisted of peripheral blood. These receptors all stem from a man aged 50-59 years with acute or convalescent COVID-19.

The rearrangement uses TRBV3-1 (or the pseudogene TRBV3-2) and TRBJ2-6; TRBD2 aligns across 7 bases. The CDR3 has 16 amino acids. V was clipped by 2 bases and J by 0 bases; unmatched bases: 1. The germline V gene encodes CDR1 LGHDT and CDR2 YNNKEL (reference sequence). In nucleotides, the CDR3 is TGTGCCAGCAGCCAACGCGGGGGCTCTGGGGCCAACGTCCTGACTTTC. It yields the protein CASSQRGGSGANVLTF.

The chain joins TRBV18 to TRBJ2-5, with D possibly matching TRBD1 (5 bases). Trimming removed 0 bases at V and 3 bases at J, with 11 bases between. The V gene's germline CDR1 is KGHSH and CDR2 LQKENI. The length of the CDR3 is 15 residues. CDR3 in amino acids: CASSPPSRVEETQYF. DNA for the CDR3: TGTGCCAGCTCACCACCGTCCAGGGTCGAAGAGACCCAGTACTTC. Together with reference TRBV18 and TRBJ2-5, the CDR3 gives the full variable domain: NAGVMQNPRHLVRRRGQEARLRCSPMKGHSHVYWYRQLPEEGLKFMVYLQKENIIDESGMPKERFSAEFPKEGPSILRIQQVVRGDSAAYFCASSPPSRVEETQYFGPGTRLLVL.

The gene calls are TRBV2 and TRBJ1-5, with D maybe TRBD1 (5 bases). The V end lost 6 bases, the J end lost 4 bases, and 13 bases lay between the germline ends. Germline CDR1 is SNHLY and CDR2 is FYNNEI. CDR3 length: 14 amino acids. The CDR3 sequence: CASRVTGGNQPQHF. The CDR3 region has the DNA TGTGCCAGCAGAGTGACCGGGGGAAATCAGCCCCAGCATTTT.

The chain couples TRBV5-5 to TRBJ2-7; 9 nucleotides align to TRBD2. V gave up 0 bases and J gave up 2 bases; unmatched junction bases: 9. This CDR3 spans 17 amino acids. Germline V gene lookup returns CDR1 SGHKS and CDR2 YYEKEE (reference sequence). The CDR3 spells CASSLDSVSGRTYEQYF. DNA of the CDR3: TGTGCCAGCAGCTTGGATTCGGTTAGCGGGAGAACCTACGAGCAGTACTTC.

In this sample, this clone turned up a few times. This rearrangement joins TRBV6-5 to TRBJ1-2, with 8 bases aligning to TRBD1. V was clipped by 9 bases and J by 6 bases; unmatched bases: 12. The CDR3 is 14 amino acids. Germline loops: CDR1 MNHEY, CDR2 SVGAGI. As DNA, the CDR3 is TGTGCCAGTCATATCAGGGGGCTCCGGCATGGCTACACCTTC. The encoded protein is CASHIRGLRHGYTF.

V and J are TRBV3-1 (or the pseudogene TRBV3-2) and TRBJ1-1, with 10 bases that match TRBD1. This CDR3 has 15 amino acids. The J segment lost 3 bases and the V segment lost 4 bases, leaving 5 bases of the junction unmatched. Germline CDR1 reads LGHDT; CDR2 reads YNNKEL (reference sequence). This chain's CDR3 is CASSLRQGAYTEAFF. The CDR3 nucleotides read TGTGCCAGCAGCCTGAGACAGGGGGCCTACACTGAAGCTTTCTTT.

V and J are TRBV7-2 and TRBJ2-2; 8 bases line up with TRBD1. Germline CDR1 is SGHTA and CDR2 is FQGNSA. There are 15 residues in the CDR3. Unmatched junction bases numbered 6, after V lost 5 bases and J lost 4 bases. The CDR3 loop reads CASSLYDRGTGELFF. For the CDR3, the DNA is TGTGCCAGCAGCCTCTACGACAGGGGCACCGGGGAGCTGTTTTTT.

This clone is medium-sized by share. The CDR3 bases are TGTGCCAGCAGTTTAAAGGGACAGGGTCTGACTGAAGCTTTCTTT. Translating gives CASSLKGQGLTEAFF. The chain recombines TRBV27 with TRBJ1-1; 9 nucleotides line up with TRBD1. This CDR3 has 15 residues. V trimming: 2 bases; J trimming: 5 bases; junction bases outside the gene matches: 6. Germline V gives CDR1 MNHEY, CDR2 SMNVEV (reference sequence).

The chain has TRBV28 and TRBJ2-7; TRBD1 matches 7 bases. Unmatched junction bases numbered 5, after V lost 5 bases and J lost 4 bases. This CDR3 is 13 amino acids long. The V gene's germline CDR1 is MDHEN and CDR2 SYDVKM. CDR3: CASSRNRGYEQYF. The CDR3 DNA reads TGTGCCAGCAGTAGGAACAGGGGTTACGAGCAGTACTTC.

The CDR3 DNA reads TGTGCCAGCAGCCTACAAAGCGGGACTACGCAGTATTTT. Translated, it gives CASSLQSGTTQYF. The chain joins TRBV3-1 (or the pseudogene TRBV3-2) to TRBJ2-3; 7 bases map to TRBD2. Germline V CDR1 and CDR2: LGHDT, YNNKEL (reference sequence). The trim removed 4 bases at V and 8 bases at J, leaving 6 bases unmatched. The CDR3 consists of 13 residues.

This chain links TRBV9 with TRBJ2-7, with D possibly being TRBD1 (6 bases). The germline V and J ends were trimmed by 3 bases and 4 bases, with 20 bases remaining between them. This CDR3 comprises 16 residues. Germline V lookup: CDR1 SGDLS, CDR2 YYNGEE. CDR3 coding DNA: TGTGCCAGCAGCGCAAAACAGGGATCCCCCCTTTACGAGCAGTACTTC. Translating it yields CASSAKQGSPLYEQYF.

This clone has a handful of counts. This sequence joins TRBV28 and TRBJ2-7; TRBD1 aligns across 7 bases. Germline CDR1 reads MDHEN; CDR2 reads SYDVKM. J lost 1 base, V lost 6 bases, and 12 bases had no gene match. This CDR3 spans 16 amino acids. The CDR3 DNA is TGTGCCAGCAGATTCTTACAGGGGAGTGGTTCCTACGAGCAGTACTTC. It specifies CASRFLQGSGSYEQYF.

The V and J genes are TRBV27 and TRBJ2-2; 8 nucleotides line up with TRBD1. Trimming removed 2 bases from V and 4 bases from J; junction bases left unmatched: 3. Per the germline V gene, CDR1 is MNHEY and CDR2 is SMNVEV (reference sequence). The CDR3 is 15 amino acids. CDR3 region: CASSLQGAFTGELFF. The CDR3 bases are TGTGCCAGCAGTTTACAGGGGGCGTTCACCGGGGAGCTGTTTTTT.

The DNA of the CDR3 is TGTGCCACCAGCAGAGATTACAGCGGGATTAGCTCCTACAATGAGCAGTTCTTC. Amino acid sequence: CATSRDYSGISSYNEQFF. The chain uses TRBV15 and TRBJ2-1; the match to TRBD2 covers 7 bases. Germline assignment: CDR1 LNHNV and CDR2 YYDKDF (reference sequence). The length of the CDR3 is 18 residues. Trimming removed 0 bases from V and 0 bases from J; junction bases left unmatched: 8. The full variable domain, with the rest looked up from reference TRBV15 and TRBJ2-1, is DAMVIQNPRYQVTQFGKPVTLSCSQTLNHNVMYWYQQKSSQAPKLLFHYYDKDFNNEADTPDNFQSRRPNTSFCFLDIRSPGLGDTAMYLCATSRDYSGISSYNEQFFGPGTRLTVL.

This clone showed up just a few times. The chain has TRBV28 and TRBJ1-6; 7 bases are shared with TRBD1. The CDR3 is 15 residues long. Germline values: CDR1 MDHEN, CDR2 SYDVKM. Trimming removed 5 bases from V and 7 bases from J; junction bases left unmatched: 8. The CDR3 loop reads CASSHGDRKNSPLHF. The CDR3 DNA is TGTGCCAGCAGTCATGGGGACAGAAAAAATTCACCCCTCCACTTT.

This clone came up a few times. The chain combines TRBV5-5 with TRBJ1-2; 7 bases align to TRBD1. The junction had 10 bases not matched to a gene; V was cut back by 4 bases and J by 1 base. The CDR3 has 16 amino acids. Germline V gene sequence: CDR1 SGHKS, CDR2 YYEKEE (reference sequence). CDR3 nucleotide sequence: TGTGCCAGCAGCCAAAATCGGGACAGCCTTAACTATGGCTACACCTTC. Its protein is CASSQNRDSLNYGYTF.

The V call is TRBV12-5, the J call TRBJ1-1; D gene uncertain. The V gene's germline CDR1 is LGHNT and CDR2 FRNRAP. V lost 1 base and J lost 0, with 6 bases in between. This CDR3 is 14 amino acids long. The CDR3 reads CASGLGQMNTEAFF. The CDR3 nucleotides read TGTGCTAGTGGTTTGGGACAAATGAACACTGAAGCTTTCTTT.

The chain joins TRBV27 to TRBJ2-1; D is unclear. The CDR3 is made up of 11 amino acids. Germline lookup yields CDR1 MNHEY and CDR2 SMNVEV (reference sequence). V was shortened by 8 bases and J by 6 bases, with 8 bases between the two germline ends. This CDR3 is CASGPSNEQFF. As DNA, the CDR3 is TGTGCCAGCGGGCCAAGCAATGAGCAGTTCTTC.

The chain links TRBV7-6 to TRBJ2-3; D remains ambiguous. Trimming took off 4 bases at V and 1 base at J, with 9 bases between the two ends. The germline V gene encodes CDR1 SGHVS and CDR2 FNYEAQ. The CDR3 has 14 residues. The CDR3 reads CASSWSDGTDTQYF. The CDR3 region has the DNA TGTGCCAGCAGCTGGAGCGACGGCACAGATACGCAGTATTTT.

The chain couples TRBV14 to TRBJ2-7; D perhaps matches TRBD2 (6 bases). Germline CDR1 and CDR2: SGHDN and FVKESK. V lost 3 bases and J 2 bases, leaving 17 bases between the germline ends. The CDR3 is made up of 16 amino acids. The CDR3 loop reads CASSHRTGLPPYEQYF. The CDR3 DNA sequence: TGTGCCAGCAGCCATAGAACGGGACTTCCCCCCTACGAGCAGTACTTC.

This chain connects TRBV13 to TRBJ2-1; TRBD1 matches 7 bases. The V gene's germline CDR1 is PRHDT and CDR2 FYEKMQ (reference sequence). V lost 1 base to trimming and J lost 3 bases; unmatched junction nucleotides: 6. The CDR3 loop spans 16 amino acids. The CDR3 spells CASSLVGTEDYNEQFF. The CDR3 DNA is TGTGCCAGCAGCTTAGTCGGGACAGAAGACTACAATGAGCAGTTCTTC.

The CDR3 spells CASNLIQGATDTQYF. As DNA, the CDR3 is TGTGCCAGCAACCTCATCCAGGGGGCCACAGATACGCAGTATTTT. V gene TRBV7-8 combines with J gene TRBJ2-3, with TRBD1 matching 8 bases. The junction had 8 bases not matched to a gene; V was cut back by 7 bases and J by 2 bases. The germline V gene encodes CDR1 SGHVS and CDR2 FQNEAQ. The CDR3 has 15 amino acids.

The chain links TRBV6-6 to TRBJ2-7; D might be TRBD1 (5 bases). V dropped 2 bases and J dropped 3 bases, with 8 bases sitting between them. The CDR3 is 13 residues long. CDR1 is MNHNY and CDR2 is SVGAGI in the germline V gene (reference sequence). CDR3 in DNA: TGTGCCAGCAGTTACGACAGAAACTACGAGCAGTACTTC. Translated: CASSYDRNYEQYF.

The CDR3 sequence is CASSWTGGDEQFF. The DNA of the CDR3 is TGTGCCAGCAGTTGGACAGGGGGCGATGAGCAGTTCTTC. The rearrangement links TRBV11-2 to TRBJ2-1; 11 bases map to TRBD1. CDR1 is SGHAT and CDR2 is FQNNGV in the germline V gene. This CDR3 spans 13 amino acids. V lost 6 bases, J lost 8 bases, and 3 bases stayed unmatched.

There are a few counts of this clone. This sequence joins TRBV5-8 and TRBJ1-2; a weak D match, TRBD1 (5 bases). This CDR3 has 14 residues. Trimming took 0 bases from V and 3 from J, leaving 9 bases between them. Germline CDR1 SGHTS, CDR2 YDEGEE. CDR3 protein: CASSLGQLDYGYTF. The CDR3, as DNA: TGTGCCAGCAGCTTGGGACAGCTAGACTATGGCTACACCTTC.

The J gene is TRBJ2-1, the V gene TRBV6-2 or TRBV6-3, with 7 bases aligning to TRBD1. V was pared by 2 bases and J by 7 bases, with 5 bases of the junction left unmatched. Germline assignment: CDR1 MNHEY and CDR2 SVGEGT. CDR3 length equals 14 residues. The CDR3 region has the DNA TGTGCCAGCAGTTACCAGGGGGTTGGGAATGAGCAGTTCTTC. It specifies CASSYQGVGNEQFF.

The V gene is TRBV7-9, the J gene TRBJ1-1, with a weak D call TRBD1 (6 bases). V lost 8 bases and J lost 1, with 11 bases in between. Germline V gene sequence: CDR1 SEHNR, CDR2 FQNEAQ (reference sequence). The CDR3 totals 13 residues. CDR3 amino acids: CASRLGGNTEAFF. The CDR3, as DNA: TGTGCCAGCCGTCTAGGGGGGAACACTGAAGCTTTCTTT. Full variable domain (missing parts from reference TRBV7-9 and TRBJ1-1): DTGVSQNPRHKITKRGQNVTFRCDPISEHNRLYWYRQTLGQGPEFLTYFQNEAQLEKSRLLSDRFSAERPKGSFSTLEIQRTEQGDSAMYLCASRLGGNTEAFFGQGTRLTVV.